The 20 T cell receptor beta chains listed next were all sequenced from one sample in a study of T cell responses to AZD1222 COVID-19 vaccine. The assay was immunoSEQ multiplex PCR, and TCRdb's table has in-frame clones only and misses some. The sample records over 100,000 clones, 75% to 90% being singletons. Sequences were derived from peripheral blood, sampled on day 0 of AZD1222 vaccination. These receptors came from an adult in good health.

This chain joins TRBV3-1 (or the pseudogene TRBV3-2) and TRBJ1-1, with 7 bases aligning to TRBD1. Germline assignment: CDR1 LGHDT and CDR2 YNNKEL (reference sequence). This CDR3 contains 14 residues. The trim removed 5 bases at V and 1 base at J, leaving 4 bases unmatched. CDR3 in amino acids: CASSRGTANTEAFF. CDR3 sequence (DNA): TGTGCCAGCAGCAGAGGGACAGCGAACACTGAAGCTTTCTTT.

V gene TRBV21-1 combines with J gene TRBJ1-1. TRBV21-1 is noted as a pseudogene. CDR3 length equals 8 residues. The CDR3 sequence is CASTEAFF. The CDR3 coding sequence is TGTGCCAGCACTGAAGCTTTCTTT.

This chain uses TRBV9 with TRBJ1-5, with 7 bases that match TRBD1. The CDR3 is made up of 15 amino acids. With V trimmed by 3 bases and J by 0 bases, 3 bases remained unmatched. Germline V gene lookup returns CDR1 SGDLS and CDR2 YYNGEE. The CDR3 spells CASSAGGNSNQPQHF. The DNA of the CDR3 is TGTGCCAGCAGCGCAGGGGGGAATAGCAATCAGCCCCAGCATTTT.

The chain carries TRBV30 and TRBJ1-5; D call uncertain. The CDR3 totals 13 residues. CDR1 and CDR2 (germline): GTSNPN, SVGIG (reference sequence). V was clipped by 3 bases and J by 9 bases, with 15 bases between them. CDR3 region: CAWSQDGSGPQHF. Here the CDR3 DNA reads TGTGCCTGGAGCCAGGACGGTTCTGGGCCCCAGCATTTT. The variable domain in full, completed from reference TRBV30 and TRBJ1-5, reads SQTIHQWPATLVQPVGSPLSLECTVEGTSNPNLYWYRQAAGRGLQLLFYSVGIGQISSEVPQNLSASRPQDRQFILSSKKLLLSDSGFYLCAWSQDGSGPQHFGDGTRLSIL.

The CDR3 reads CASSLGPLRQPQHF. DNA of the CDR3: TGTGCCAGCAGCTTAGGGCCCTTAAGGCAGCCCCAGCATTTT. V and J are TRBV11-2 and TRBJ1-5; no firm D call. The CDR3 has 14 amino acids. Per the germline V gene, CDR1 is SGHAT and CDR2 is FQNNGV. Trimming removed 1 base at V and 7 bases at J, with 11 bases between.

The J gene is TRBJ2-5, the V gene TRBV5-1; D is unclear. Trimming stripped 5 bases from V and 5 bases from J, with 10 bases between. This CDR3 contains 12 residues. Germline V gene sequence: CDR1 SGHRS, CDR2 YFSETQ. CDR3 residues: CASRVTWETQYF. In DNA form, the CDR3 reads TGCGCCAGCAGAGTTACGTGGGAGACCCAGTACTTC.

The chain couples TRBV15 to TRBJ2-1; possibly TRBD1 for D (6 bases). V was cut by 7 bases and J by 6 bases, with 13 bases left in between. The germline V gene encodes CDR1 LNHNV and CDR2 YYDKDF (reference sequence). This CDR3 region has 13 residues. CDR3 loop: CATKLDSLNEQFF. The CDR3 region has the DNA TGTGCCACCAAACTGGACAGCCTCAATGAGCAGTTCTTC.

The chain recombines TRBV9 with TRBJ1-2; D possibly corresponds to TRBD1 (6 bases). The CDR3 is 15 residues long. The ends were cut back, 0 bases at V and 4 bases at J, with 13 bases in the middle. The germline V gene encodes CDR1 SGDLS and CDR2 YYNGEE. CDR3 bases: TGTGCCAGCAGCGTAGGCGCAGGGGAGGCCTATGGCTACACCTTC. Amino acid sequence: CASSVGAGEAYGYTF. Looking up the rest from reference TRBV9 and TRBJ1-2 gives the full variable domain: DSGVTQTPKHLITATGQRVTLRCSPRSGDLSVYWYQQSLDQGLQFLIQYYNGEERAKGNILERFSAQQFPDLHSELNLSSLELGDSALYFCASSVGAGEAYGYTFGSGTRLTVV.

The chain is built from TRBV10-3 and TRBJ2-6, with D tentatively TRBD2 (5 bases). CDR3 size: 18 residues. V lost 3 bases and J lost 1, with 16 bases in between. The germline CDR1 and CDR2 sequences are ENHRY and SYGVKD. CDR3 in amino acids: CAISESTTLSSGANVLTF. The CDR3 DNA sequence: TGTGCCATCAGTGAATCGACTACCCTATCATCTGGGGCCAACGTCCTGACTTTC.

This clone was counted only a few times. The rearrangement links TRBV14 to TRBJ1-6; 7 bases agree with TRBD1. The V and J ends lost 3 bases and 8 bases, in that order; junction bases with no gene match: 4. This CDR3 region has 14 residues. CDR1 is SGHDN, CDR2 FVKESK, per germline. This CDR3 reads CASSQGDRYSPLHF. The CDR3 region has the DNA TGTGCCAGCAGCCAGGGGGACAGATATTCACCCCTCCACTTT.

The chain combines TRBV19 with TRBJ2-6; a possible D gene is TRBD1 (5 bases). Looked up from germline, CDR1 is LNHDA and CDR2 is SQIVND (reference sequence). The CDR3 spans 16 residues. The germline V and J ends were trimmed by 5 bases and 0 bases, with 11 bases remaining between them. In DNA, the CDR3 is TGTGCCAGTAGTCCCTCAGGGTACTCTGGGGCCAACGTCCTGACTTTC. As protein: CASSPSGYSGANVLTF.

This clone occurred a few times. In nucleotides, the CDR3 is TGTGCCAGTAGTATAGGGGGGCAGCAGCCCCAGCATTTT. This sequence encodes CASSIGGQQPQHF. V and J are TRBV19 and TRBJ1-5; D is possibly TRBD1 (6 bases). Trimming took off 1 base at V and 7 bases at J, with 8 bases between the two ends. The CDR3 runs 13 residues. Per germline, CDR1 LNHDA and CDR2 SQIVND (reference sequence).

The chain joins TRBV4-2 to TRBJ1-2; 8 bases map to TRBD1. The germline V gene encodes CDR1 LGHNA and CDR2 YNFKEQ. The V gene end was trimmed by 3 bases and the J gene end by 8 bases; junction bases not matched to a gene: 8. The CDR3 runs to 14 residues. The CDR3 spells CASSHQTGAKGYTF. The CDR3 DNA follows: TGTGCCAGCAGCCACCAGACAGGGGCCAAGGGCTACACCTTC.

This clone occurred once. The rearrangement uses TRBV13 and TRBJ1-6; D unclear. Germline V lookup: CDR1 PRHDT, CDR2 FYEKMQ (reference sequence). The CDR3 covers 14 residues. The germline V and J ends were trimmed by 5 bases and 14 bases, with 19 bases remaining between them. The CDR3 region is CASSLRSFGRSLHF. CDR3 nucleotide sequence: TGTGCCAGCAGCCTTCGGTCCTTTGGGAGATCCCTCCACTTT.

The rearrangement links TRBV2 to TRBJ1-1; 7 nucleotides match TRBD1. There are 16 residues in the CDR3. V lost 0 bases, J lost 2 bases, and 6 bases stayed unmatched. Germline V lookup: CDR1 SNHLY, CDR2 FYNNEI. The CDR3 bases are TGTGCCAGCAGTGAAGCAACAGACAGGGATAACACTGAAGCTTTCTTT. Translated, it gives CASSEATDRDNTEAFF.

The genes are TRBV6-5 and TRBJ1-1; 8 bases fit TRBD1. The CDR3 extends over 13 amino acids. V lost 6 bases and J lost 7; bases outside the gene matches: 7. Germline V gene lookup returns CDR1 MNHEY and CDR2 SVGAGI. CDR3 loop: CASRNPDRDEAFF. CDR3 bases: TGTGCCAGCAGGAACCCGGACAGGGATGAAGCTTTCTTT.

The chain carries TRBV13 and TRBJ2-1; a possible D gene is TRBD2 (5 bases). V lost 2 bases and J 2 bases, leaving 19 bases between the germline ends. Germline loops: CDR1 PRHDT, CDR2 FYEKMQ (reference sequence). This CDR3 is 18 amino acids long. The CDR3 DNA sequence: TGTGCCAGCAGCTTACCCATGGCTGTGGCGGGCGCCTACAATGAGCAGTTCTTC. Amino acids: CASSLPMAVAGAYNEQFF. Full variable domain (outside the CDR3, taken from reference TRBV13 and TRBJ2-1): AAGVIQSPRHLIKEKRETATLKCYPIPRHDTVYWYQQGPGQDPQFLISFYEKMQSDKGSIPDRFSAQQFSDYHSELNMSSLELGDSALYFCASSLPMAVAGAYNEQFFGPGTRLTVL.

The chain carries TRBV28 and TRBJ2-1; no clear D. Germline CDR1 reads MDHEN; CDR2 reads SYDVKM. The CDR3 has 15 amino acids. The V end lost 6 bases, the J end lost 1 base, and 13 bases lay between the germline ends. DNA of the CDR3: TGTGCCAGCAGGGTTGACACCGGATCCTACAATGAGCAGTTCTTC. Protein product: CASRVDTGSYNEQFF.

The chain combines TRBV12-3 or TRBV12-4 with TRBJ2-5; D is possibly TRBD1 (5 bases). Trimming removed 2 bases from V and 5 bases from J, with 6 bases in between. The length of the CDR3 is 12 residues. CDR3 sequence (DNA): TGTGCCAGCAGTTTAAGGGGTGAGACCCAGTACTTC. Its protein is CASSLRGETQYF.

This rearrangement joins TRBV5-1 to TRBJ2-6; 7 bases line up with TRBD1. The length of the CDR3 is 16 residues. The V and J ends lost 5 bases and 1 base, in that order; junction bases with no gene match: 6. The germline V gene has CDR1 SGHRS and CDR2 YFSETQ. CDR3 in amino acids: CASRAGGFSGANVLTF. The CDR3 DNA sequence: TGCGCCAGCAGAGCAGGGGGTTTTTCTGGGGCCAACGTCCTGACTTTC.